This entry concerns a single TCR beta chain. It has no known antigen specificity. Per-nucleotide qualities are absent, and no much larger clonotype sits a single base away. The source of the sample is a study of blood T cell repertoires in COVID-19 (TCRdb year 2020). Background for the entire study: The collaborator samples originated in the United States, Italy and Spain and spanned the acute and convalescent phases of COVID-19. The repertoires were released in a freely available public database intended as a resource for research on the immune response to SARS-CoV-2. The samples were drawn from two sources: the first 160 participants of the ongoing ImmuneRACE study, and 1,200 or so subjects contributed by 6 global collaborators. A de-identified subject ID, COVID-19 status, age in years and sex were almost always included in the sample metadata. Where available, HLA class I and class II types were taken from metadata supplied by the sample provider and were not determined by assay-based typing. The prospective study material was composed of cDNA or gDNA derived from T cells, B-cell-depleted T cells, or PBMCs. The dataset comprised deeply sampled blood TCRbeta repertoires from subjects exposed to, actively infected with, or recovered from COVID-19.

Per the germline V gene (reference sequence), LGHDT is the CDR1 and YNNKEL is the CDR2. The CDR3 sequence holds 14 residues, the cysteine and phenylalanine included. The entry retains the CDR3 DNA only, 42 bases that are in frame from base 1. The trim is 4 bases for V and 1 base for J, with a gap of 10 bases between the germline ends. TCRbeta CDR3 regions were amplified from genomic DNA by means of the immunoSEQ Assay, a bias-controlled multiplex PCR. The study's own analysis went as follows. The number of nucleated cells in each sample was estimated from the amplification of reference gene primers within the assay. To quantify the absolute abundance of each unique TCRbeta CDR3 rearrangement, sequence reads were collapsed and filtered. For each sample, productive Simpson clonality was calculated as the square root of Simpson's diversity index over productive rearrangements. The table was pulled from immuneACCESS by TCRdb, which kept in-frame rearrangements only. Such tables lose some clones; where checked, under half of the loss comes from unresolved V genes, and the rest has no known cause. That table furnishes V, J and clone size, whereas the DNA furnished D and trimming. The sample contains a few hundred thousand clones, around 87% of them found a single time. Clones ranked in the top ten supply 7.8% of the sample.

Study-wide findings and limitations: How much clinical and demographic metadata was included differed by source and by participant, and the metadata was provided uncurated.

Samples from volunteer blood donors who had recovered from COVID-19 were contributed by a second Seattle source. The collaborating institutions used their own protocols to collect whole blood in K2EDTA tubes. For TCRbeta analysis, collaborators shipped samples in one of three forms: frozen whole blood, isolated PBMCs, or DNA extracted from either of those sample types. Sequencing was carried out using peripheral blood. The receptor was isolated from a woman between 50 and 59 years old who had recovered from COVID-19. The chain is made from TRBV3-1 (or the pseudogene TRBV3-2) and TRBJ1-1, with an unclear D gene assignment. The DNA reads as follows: TGTGCCAGCAGCCTCGGACTGGAGAACACTGAAGCTTTCTTT. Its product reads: CASSLGLENTEAFF.